This entry lists 10 T cell receptor beta chains sequenced from one sample in a study of blood T cell repertoires in COVID-19. Method: immunoSEQ multiplex PCR; TCRdb's copy keeps in-frame clones and lacks some. Of 200,000 to 250,000 clones in the sample, around nine tenths are singletons; the top ten hold roughly 1.6%. Material for sequencing was PBMCs or T cells enriched from blood (not recorded which). These receptors all come from a woman aged 45-59 years who had recovered from COVID-19.

This sequence joins TRBV9 and TRBJ2-1, with D perhaps TRBD2 (6 bases). The V gene lost 0 bases and the J gene lost 3 bases, with 10 bases spanning the gap. There are 15 residues in the CDR3. Germline assignment: CDR1 SGDLS and CDR2 YYNGEE. Here the CDR3 DNA reads TGTGCCAGCAGCGTAGCCCGGAGGGGCTACAATGAGCAGTTCTTC. Its translation is CASSVARRGYNEQFF. Variable domain in full (rest from reference TRBV9 and TRBJ2-1): DSGVTQTPKHLITATGQRVTLRCSPRSGDLSVYWYQQSLDQGLQFLIQYYNGEERAKGNILERFSAQQFPDLHSELNLSSLELGDSALYFCASSVARRGYNEQFFGPGTRLTVL.

The chain combines TRBV6-5 with TRBJ2-3; 9 bases map to TRBD2. Trimming took 8 bases from V and 2 from J; bases not matched to a gene: 8. Germline V gene data show CDR1 as MNHEY and CDR2 as SVGAGI. This CDR3 comprises 15 residues. The CDR3 coding sequence is TGTGCCAGCGTTTGGGCTAGCGGGACCACAGATACGCAGTATTTT. Translated, it gives CASVWASGTTDTQYF.

The chain employs TRBV7-9 and TRBJ1-6; the D gene is possibly TRBD1 (5 bases). The CDR3 has 17 residues. The V and J ends lost 1 base and 0 bases respectively, with 10 bases between them. Germline loops: CDR1 SEHNR, CDR2 FQNEAQ (reference sequence). The CDR3 loop reads CASSLGQGGSYNSPLHF. In DNA, the CDR3 is TGTGCCAGCAGCTTAGGCCAGGGAGGCTCCTATAATTCACCCCTCCACTTT.

This chain connects TRBV28 to TRBJ2-7; 13 nucleotides align to TRBD2. V lost 3 bases to trimming and J lost 8 bases; unmatched junction nucleotides: 16. In germline, CDR1 is MDHEN, CDR2 SYDVKM. This CDR3 is 18 amino acids long. CDR3 DNA: TGTGCCAGCAGTTTCCCGGGGGGGACTAGCGGGACAAGTATCCAGCAGTACTTC. It yields the protein CASSFPGGTSGTSIQQYF.

The J gene is TRBJ1-6, the V gene TRBV7-9; 7 nucleotides align to TRBD1. The V segment lost 3 bases and the J segment 5 bases; nucleotides outside the gene matches: 1. The germline V gene has CDR1 SEHNR and CDR2 FQNEAQ (reference sequence). The CDR3 is 14 residues long. The CDR3 DNA reads TGTGCCAGCAGCTTTGGACAGGATAATTCACCCCTCCACTTT. Amino acid sequence: CASSFGQDNSPLHF. Full variable domain (outside the CDR3, taken from reference TRBV7-9 and TRBJ1-6): DTGVSQNPRHKITKRGQNVTFRCDPISEHNRLYWYRQTLGQGPEFLTYFQNEAQLEKSRLLSDRFSAERPKGSFSTLEIQRTEQGDSAMYLCASSFGQDNSPLHFGNGTRLTVT.

The chain couples TRBV9 to TRBJ2-1; 8 bases line up with TRBD2. Germline V lookup: CDR1 SGDLS, CDR2 YYNGEE. This CDR3 has 16 amino acids. The trim removed 1 base at V and 9 bases at J, leaving 12 bases unmatched. The CDR3 nucleotides are TGTGCCAGCAGCGTAAATGCGGGACTAGATTTAGGTGAGCAGTTCTTC. The encoded protein is CASSVNAGLDLGEQFF.

Points on this clone: The same CDR3 arises from other DNA sequences in this sample as well. This chain uses TRBV11-3 with TRBJ2-7, with D uncertain. V was pared by 5 bases and J by 1 base, with 12 bases between. This CDR3 has 14 residues. Germline loops: CDR1 SGHNT, CDR2 YENEEA. CDR3 region: CASSPTSGSYEQYF. CDR3 coding DNA: TGTGCCAGCAGCCCAACCTCAGGTTCCTACGAGCAGTACTTC.

The chain employs TRBV19 and TRBJ1-6; no firm D call. V lost 6 bases and J lost 0, with 6 bases in between. The CDR3 is 14 residues long. Germline V lookup: CDR1 LNHDA, CDR2 SQIVND (reference sequence). The CDR3 sequence: CASSGSSYNSPLHF. As DNA, the CDR3 is TGTGCCAGTAGCGGGAGCTCCTATAATTCACCCCTCCACTTT.

This clone was counted a few times. This sample includes further DNA sequences coding for the same CDR3. The rearrangement uses TRBV12-3 or TRBV12-4 and TRBJ1-6; D not certain. This CDR3 spans 12 amino acids. The V end was cut by 8 bases, the J end by 6 bases, with 8 bases between. In DNA form, the CDR3 reads TGTGCCAGCTCTTTCGGTAATTCACCCCTCCACTTT. Its protein is CASSFGNSPLHF.

This clone was seen only a few times. The chain has TRBV29-1 and TRBJ1-1; perhaps TRBD1 as D (5 bases). This CDR3 region has 12 residues. Trimming stripped 6 bases from V and 1 base from J, with 9 bases between. Germline V gene sequence: CDR1 SQVTM, CDR2 ANQGSEA. The DNA for the CDR3 is TGCAGCGTCAGACAGCAGAACACTGAAGCTTTCTTT. Protein sequence: CSVRQQNTEAFF.